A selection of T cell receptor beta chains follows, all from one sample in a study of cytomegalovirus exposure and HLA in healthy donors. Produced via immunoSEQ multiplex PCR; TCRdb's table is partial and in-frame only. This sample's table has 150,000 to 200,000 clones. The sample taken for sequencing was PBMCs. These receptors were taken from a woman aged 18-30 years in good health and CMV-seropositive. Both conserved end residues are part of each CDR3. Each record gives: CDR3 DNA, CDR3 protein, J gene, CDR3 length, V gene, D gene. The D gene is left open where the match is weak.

TGTGCCAGCAGCTTGACTGCGGGAAATCAGCCCCAGCATTTT,CASSLTAGNQPQHF,TRBJ1-5,14,TRBV5-5,-
TGTGCCTGGATTAGGACAGGGTCTGCCGATGAGCAGTTCTTC,CAWIRTGSADEQFF,TRBJ2-1,14,TRBV30,TRBD1
TGTGCCAGCAGCGTGAACAGGGGGCCGTCTTGGGAAAAACTGTTTTTT,CASSVNRGPSWEKLFF,TRBJ1-4,16,TRBV11-2,TRBD1
TGTGCCAGCAGCCCTAAACTAGCGGTCCAAGAGACCCAGTACTTC,CASSPKLAVQETQYF,TRBJ2-5,15,TRBV7-2,TRBD2
TGTGCCAGCTCACCAATGGGGGCCTCCTACGAGCAGTACTTC,CASSPMGASYEQYF,TRBJ2-7,14,TRBV18,-
TGCAGCGTTGAATTACTAGCGACGTCCTACAATGAGCAGTTCTTC,CSVELLATSYNEQFF,TRBJ2-1,15,TRBV29-1,TRBD2
TGTGCCAGCAGTGAAAGTTGGGGGGACGGCGAGCAGTACTTC,CASSESWGDGEQYF,TRBJ2-7,14,TRBV6-1,-
TGTGCCAGCAGCATTCACAGGGACACTGAAGCTTTCTTT,CASSIHRDTEAFF,TRBJ1-1,13,TRBV11-3,-
TGTGCCAGCAGCGTAGGGACTAGCGACTCAGATACGCAGTATTTT,CASSVGTSDSDTQYF,TRBJ2-3,15,TRBV9,TRBD2
TGCAGTGCTCCGGACAGGGCAACTTTCTTT,CSAPDRATFF,TRBJ1-1,10,TRBV20-1,TRBD1
TGCAGCGTGGGGACAGGGAGATATGGCTACACCTTC,CSVGTGRYGYTF,TRBJ1-2,12,TRBV29-1,TRBD1
TGCGCCAGCAAGGACAGCCCTACTAACTATGGCTACACCTTC,CASKDSPTNYGYTF,TRBJ1-2,14,TRBV5-1,-
TGCGCCAGCAGCTTGTTACAGGGTCAAGAGACCCAGTACTTC,CASSLLQGQETQYF,TRBJ2-5,14,TRBV5-1,-
TGTGCCAGCTCACAAGGGACAGGGACTTCCTATGGCTACACCTTC,CASSQGTGTSYGYTF,TRBJ1-2,15,TRBV18,TRBD1
TGTGCCAGCAGCTTAGGTGGCGGTGGCTACACCTTC,CASSLGGGGYTF,TRBJ1-2,12,TRBV7-8,-
TGCGCCAGCAGCCCATTTCAGGACAGCCTCGAGCAGTACTTC,CASSPFQDSLEQYF,TRBJ2-7,14,TRBV4-3,-
TGCGCCAGCAGCTTGGAGGCCAGGGAGGCGAACACCATATATTTT,CASSLEAREANTIYF,TRBJ1-3,15,TRBV5-1,-
TGCGCCAGCAGGCGTCAGGGATCCGATTCACCCCTCCACTTT,CASRRQGSDSPLHF,TRBJ1-6,14,TRBV4-1,-
TGTGCCTGGACACCCCAGGAACTCTCTGGGGCCAACGTCCTGACTTTC,CAWTPQELSGANVLTF,TRBJ2-6,16,TRBV30,-
TGTGCCAGCTCACACCCGGGACTAGCGGTACCGGGGACCCAGTACTTC,CASSHPGLAVPGTQYF,TRBJ2-5,16,TRBV18,TRBD2
TGTGCCAGCAGCTTAGCAGGGGCCAACACCGGGGAGCTGTTTTTT,CASSLAGANTGELFF,TRBJ2-2,15,TRBV7-3,-
TGTGCCAGCAGTTCCCAACTAGCGGGAGAAGAGACCCAGTACTTC,CASSSQLAGEETQYF,TRBJ2-5,15,TRBV6-1,TRBD2
TGTGCCACCAGCAGAGATCTGACTAGCTCGGAGACCCAGTACTTC,CATSRDLTSSETQYF,TRBJ2-5,15,TRBV15,TRBD2
TGTGCCAGCAGTGATATTCGGGCTAGCGGGAAGGTCGAGCAGTACTTC,CASSDIRASGKVEQYF,TRBJ2-7,16,TRBV2,TRBD2
TGTGCCAGCAGTAACACAGGGTCCCCTGAAGCTTTCTTT,CASSNTGSPEAFF,TRBJ1-1,13,TRBV6-5,-
TGTGCCAGCCGGAGCGGCAGGGGGGTTTCTGGGGCCAACGTCCTGACTTTC,CASRSGRGVSGANVLTF,TRBJ2-6,17,TRBV19,-
TGTGCCAGCAGCCGCACGGGGTCGGATTCACCCCTCCACTTT,CASSRTGSDSPLHF,TRBJ1-6,14,TRBV7-2,-
TGCGCCAGCAGCTTGGAAGCTGAGCAGTTCTTC,CASSLEAEQFF,TRBJ2-1,11,TRBV5-1,-
TGTGCCAGCAGCGTGGGGGGACGGGACACTGAAGCTTTCTTT,CASSVGGRDTEAFF,TRBJ1-1,14,TRBV9,-
TGCAGCGTAGGGGTTGGGACAGATACGCAGTATTTT,CSVGVGTDTQYF,TRBJ2-3,12,TRBV29-1,-
TGCGCCAGCAGCCAAGGACGGCTAGCGGGGGCCGTCCAAGAGGCCCAGTACTTC,CASSQGRLAGAVQEAQYF,TRBJ2-5,18,TRBV4-1,TRBD2
TGTGCCAGCTTACCACAAGGGGAAGAGACCCAGTACTTC,CASLPQGEETQYF,TRBJ2-5,13,TRBV6-6,-
TGTGCCAGCAGCTTACGGGGGGGGGACTACAATGAGCAGTTCTTC,CASSLRGGDYNEQFF,TRBJ2-1,15,TRBV7-9,TRBD2
TGTGCCAGTAGTATGGGGGACAGCCACTCCTACGAGCAGTACTTC,CASSMGDSHSYEQYF,TRBJ2-7,15,TRBV19,TRBD1
TGTGCCACTGGGACAGCGCGCACAGATACGCAGTATTTT,CATGTARTDTQYF,TRBJ2-3,13,TRBV10-3,TRBD1
TGTGCCAGCAGCGTAGCTATGAGGGACACACTCTACGAGCAGTACTTC,CASSVAMRDTLYEQYF,TRBJ2-7,16,TRBV9,-
TGTGCCAGCAGTGACTCGGGACTAGAGAATTACAATGAGCAGTTCTTC,CASSDSGLENYNEQFF,TRBJ2-1,16,TRBV6-4,TRBD2
TGTGCCAGCAGCTTCCTAGCGGGGATTGGGGATACGCAGTATTTT,CASSFLAGIGDTQYF,TRBJ2-3,15,TRBV5-4,TRBD2
TGTGCCAGCAGCACTTGGGGGAGCAGGGGAAGTACTGAAGCTTTCTTT,CASSTWGSRGSTEAFF,TRBJ1-1,16,TRBV7-2,-
TGTGCCAGCAGTTCCCTCTATGGGGCGCCGGAAGCTTTCTTT,CASSSLYGAPEAFF,TRBJ1-1,14,TRBV6-1,-
TGTGCCAGCTACTCGGGGACAGGGGCCTTCTCTGGGGCCAACGTCCTGACTTTC,CASYSGTGAFSGANVLTF,TRBJ2-6,18,TRBV2,TRBD1
TGTGCCAGTAGTATGCCGTCCGACAGTAACTATGGCTACACCTTC,CASSMPSDSNYGYTF,TRBJ1-2,15,TRBV19,-
TGTGCCAGCACCCAGGACAGGGACGGTCGCACCGGGGAGCTGTTTTTT,CASTQDRDGRTGELFF,TRBJ2-2,16,TRBV11-2,TRBD1
TGTGCCAGCAGCCAACCGTCGGGGGCGGGAGGGGCCTACGAGCAGTACTTC,CASSQPSGAGGAYEQYF,TRBJ2-7,17,TRBV4-2,TRBD2
TGTGCCAGCAGCTTAGGGCAGGGGGCGCGGCTGGACACTGAAGCTTTCTTT,CASSLGQGARLDTEAFF,TRBJ1-1,17,TRBV7-8,TRBD1
TGTGCCAGCAGCACACCTGGACAGGGGAGGAACACTGAAGCTTTCTTT,CASSTPGQGRNTEAFF,TRBJ1-1,16,TRBV27,TRBD1
TGTGCCAGCAGCCAAGGACTAGCGGGAATTAACGGGGAGCTGTTTTTT,CASSQGLAGINGELFF,TRBJ2-2,16,TRBV7-2,TRBD2
TGTGCCAGCAGCGAACTAGCGGGGTTCGGGGAGCTGTTTTTT,CASSELAGFGELFF,TRBJ2-2,14,TRBV7-8,TRBD2
TGTGCCAGCAGTTACCCAGCGGGGGCGTCCTACGAGCAGTACTTC,CASSYPAGASYEQYF,TRBJ2-7,15,TRBV7-2,TRBD2
TGCGCCAGCAGCCAAGACCCCCTTAAGGGGGTGAAAACCTACGAGCAGTACTTC,CASSQDPLKGVKTYEQYF,TRBJ2-7,18,TRBV4-1,-
TGCGCCAGCAGCCCCGGGAGCGGGGCGTGGGACGAGCAGTACTTC,CASSPGSGAWDEQYF,TRBJ2-7,15,TRBV5-1,TRBD2
TGCGCCAGCAGCCAAGATTTGGGGGCGCCATACGAGCAGTACTTC,CASSQDLGAPYEQYF,TRBJ2-7,15,TRBV4-3,-
TGTGCCAGCAGCAAAACAGGGGAGGTTGGTGAAAAACTGTTTTTT,CASSKTGEVGEKLFF,TRBJ1-4,15,TRBV11-3,TRBD1
TGTGCCAGCAGCTTCACTAAGGAGACCCAGTACTTC,CASSFTKETQYF,TRBJ2-5,12,TRBV7-9,-
TGTGCCTGGAGTGTACAGGGGGCCACTGAAGCTTTCTTT,CAWSVQGATEAFF,TRBJ1-1,13,TRBV30,TRBD1
TGTGCCAGCAGAGAGGGGGCGAACACCGGGGAGCTGTTTTTT,CASREGANTGELFF,TRBJ2-2,14,TRBV7-9,-
TGTGCCAGCAGTGAAGAGTTACTAGCGGGGGAGAGGAGCACAGATACGCAGTATTTT,CASSEELLAGERSTDTQYF,TRBJ2-3,19,TRBV6-1,TRBD2
TGTGCCAGCAGCCCACGAAGGGGTAATCGTTCACCCCTCCACTTT,CASSPRRGNRSPLHF,TRBJ1-6,15,TRBV13,-
TGCGCCAGCAGCTCGGCACAGGGTACCTCTGGAAACACCATATATTTT,CASSSAQGTSGNTIYF,TRBJ1-3,16,TRBV5-1,-
TGCGCCAGCAGCCTCGACCACAAGCCCGACTCCCGTGAGACCCAGTACTTC,CASSLDHKPDSRETQYF,TRBJ2-5,17,TRBV4-3,-